This TCR beta chain was sequenced in a study of cytomegalovirus exposure and HLA in healthy donors. The J segment lost 0 bases and the V segment lost 1 base, leaving 0 bases of the junction unmatched. This CDR3 has 14 amino acids. Germline V gene data show CDR1 as SGHRS and CDR2 as YFSETQ. The primer mix had 60 Vbeta and 13 Jbeta primers. Authors' processing steps: A later analysis counted about 80 million unique TCR beta chains, about 11 million shared. Data came from immunoSEQ multiplex PCR; TCRdb stores just in-frame clones and leaves some out. V, J and clone size were drawn from that table, and D and trimming were deduced from the DNA. The sample consists of just under 250,000 clones, around 80% of them appearing once.

Sequencing used PBMCs. The TCR sequence derives from a woman aged 40 to 50 in good health and CMV-seropositive. This rearrangement joins TRBV5-1 to TRBJ1-2, with 7 bases aligning to TRBD1. The CDR3 coding sequence is TGCGCCAGCAGCTTGACAGGGGCTAACTATGGCTACACCTTC. Its translation is CASSLTGANYGYTF. The complete variable domain, with remaining parts taken from reference TRBV5-1 and TRBJ1-2, reads KAGVTQTPRYLIKTRGQQVTLSCSPISGHRSVSWYQQTPGQGLQFLFEYFSETQRNKGNFPGRFSGRQFSNSRSEMNVSTLELGDSALYLCASSLTGANYGYTFGSGTRLTVV.